The clone carrying this T cell receptor beta chain appeared a few times. The data were taken from a study of blood T cells in healthy people across ages. This CDR3 spans 15 amino acids. Germline loops: CDR1 DFQATT, CDR2 SNEGSKA (reference sequence). V shed 5 bases, J shed 4 bases, and the junction held 8 bases outside the gene matches. Each donor was a healthy Caucasian individual from Russia, aged roughly 6 to 100. Primed by a sample-barcoded 5' primer and a J-beta primer mix, a second PCR proceeded for about 7 to 11 cycles. Tagging of each cDNA molecule was performed by a template-switch adaptor with 12 random nucleotides. One entry per CDR3 protein results from TCRdb running MiXCR on the 5' RACE reads. The sample shows approximately 1.5 million distinct CDR3 sequences, roughly 30% of them seen only once.

The V and J genes are TRBV20-1 and TRBJ2-2, with 9 bases identical to TRBD1. The source is a woman aged 25 to 39 in good health. Sequencing was done on a sample of blood. In DNA, the CDR3 is TGCAGTGCTCCCGCTCGGGACAGGGCCACCGGGGAGCTGTTTTTT. It yields the protein CSAPARDRATGELFF.